The clone carrying this TCR beta chain appeared once. The method was immunoSEQ multiplex PCR; TCRdb's version includes in-frame clones alone and lacks a portion of them. Here the sample spans about 300,000 clones, roughly four fifths being singletons. The germline V gene encodes CDR1 SGHTA and CDR2 FQGNSA. V lost 0 bases to trimming and J lost 2 bases, with 8 bases between them. The CDR3 length is 14 residues. The sample is drawn from a study of blood T cell repertoires in COVID-19. This sequence originates from a woman aged 50 to 60 who had recovered from COVID-19. The genes are TRBV7-2 and TRBJ2-7; D call uncertain. Sequencing was carried out using peripheral blood. This CDR3 is CASSLARKPYEQYF. CDR3 DNA: TGTGCCAGCAGCTTAGCCAGAAAACCCTACGAGCAGTACTTC.